Sequencing of this T cell receptor (beta chain) was carried out in a study of OX40 agonist ivuxolimab in advanced cancers. Produced via immunoSEQ multiplex PCR; TCRdb's table is partial and in-frame only. The sample yields roughly 100,000 clones, approximately 90% seen once. CDR1 GTSNPN and CDR2 SVGIG come from the germline V gene (reference sequence). Losses at the gene ends were 5 bases for V and 2 bases for J; bases not matched to a gene: 4. The CDR3 is 13 amino acids. At baseline, cycle 4 day 1, and cycle 7 day 1, blood was sampled. This TCR was recovered from an adult with an advanced solid tumor such as melanoma, head and neck, liver or kidney cancer. The sequences come from CD4+ or CD8+ T cells sorted from blood, collected in a trial of the OX40 agonist ivuxolimab. This rearrangement joins TRBV30 to TRBJ2-3; TRBD2 matches at 7 bases. CDR3 DNA: TGTGCCTGGTCTAGCGGAGCCACAGATACGCAGTATTTT. Amino acids: CAWSSGATDTQYF. The full variable domain, its missing parts supplied by reference TRBV30 and TRBJ2-3, is SQTIHQWPATLVQPVGSPLSLECTVEGTSNPNLYWYRQAAGRGLQLLFYSVGIGQISSEVPQNLSASRPQDRQFILSSKKLLLSDSGFYLCAWSSGATDTQYFGPGTRLTVL.